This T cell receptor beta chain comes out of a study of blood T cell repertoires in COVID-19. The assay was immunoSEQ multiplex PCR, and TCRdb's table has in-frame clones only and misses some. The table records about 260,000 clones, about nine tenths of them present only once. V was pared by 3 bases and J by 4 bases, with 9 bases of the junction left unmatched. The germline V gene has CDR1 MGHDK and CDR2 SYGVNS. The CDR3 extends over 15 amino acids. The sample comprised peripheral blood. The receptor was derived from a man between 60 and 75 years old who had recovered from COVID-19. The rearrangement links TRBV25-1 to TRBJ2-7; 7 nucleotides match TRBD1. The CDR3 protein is CASSEGTGQRYEQYF. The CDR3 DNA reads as TGTGCCAGCAGTGAGGGCACGGGACAGAGATACGAGCAGTACTTC.